This T cell receptor beta chain emerged from a study of blood T cell repertoires in COVID-19. Study summary: PBMCs, B-cell-depleted T cells, or T cells provided the cDNA or gDNA that made up the material.

Clones were read by immunoSEQ multiplex PCR, and TCRdb kept only the in-frame ones, dropping some. The profile shows about 190,000 clones, 90% of them singletons. In germline, CDR1 is MNHEY, CDR2 SMNVEV (reference sequence). V was cut by 5 bases and J by 4 bases, with 18 bases left in between. This CDR3 spans 16 amino acids. The chain uses TRBV27 and TRBJ2-1; TRBD2 might be the D (6 bases). This TCR came from a man aged 45-60 years with acute or convalescent COVID-19. Sequencing input: peripheral blood. The DNA for the CDR3 is TGTGCCAGCAGTCCACGGGGCGGGATGAAGTACAATGAGCAGTTCTTC. This gives the protein CASSPRGGMKYNEQFF.